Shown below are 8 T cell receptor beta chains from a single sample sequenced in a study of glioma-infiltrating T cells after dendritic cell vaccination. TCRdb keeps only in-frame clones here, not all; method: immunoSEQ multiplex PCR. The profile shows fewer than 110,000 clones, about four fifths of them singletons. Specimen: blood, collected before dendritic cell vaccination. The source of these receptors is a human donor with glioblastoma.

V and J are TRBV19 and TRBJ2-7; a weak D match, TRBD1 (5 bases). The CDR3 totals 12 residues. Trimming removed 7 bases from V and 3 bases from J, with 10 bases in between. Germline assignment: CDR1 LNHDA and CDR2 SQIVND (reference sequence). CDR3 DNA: TGTGCCAGTAAGGATCAGGGCTACGAGCAGTACTTC. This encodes CASKDQGYEQYF.

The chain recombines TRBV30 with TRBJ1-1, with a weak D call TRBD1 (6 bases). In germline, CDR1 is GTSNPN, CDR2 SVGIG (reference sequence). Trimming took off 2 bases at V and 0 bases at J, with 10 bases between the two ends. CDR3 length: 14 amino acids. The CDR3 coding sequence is TGTGCCTGGAGTTTAGGACAGATGAACACTGAAGCTTTCTTT. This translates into CAWSLGQMNTEAFF.

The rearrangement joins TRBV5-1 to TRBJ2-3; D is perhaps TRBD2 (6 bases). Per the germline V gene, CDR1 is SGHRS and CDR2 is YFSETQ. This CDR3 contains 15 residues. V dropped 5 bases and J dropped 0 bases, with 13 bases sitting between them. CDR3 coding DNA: TGCGCCAGCAGGCTGGACGGGGGTAGCACAGATACGCAGTATTTT. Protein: CASRLDGGSTDTQYF.

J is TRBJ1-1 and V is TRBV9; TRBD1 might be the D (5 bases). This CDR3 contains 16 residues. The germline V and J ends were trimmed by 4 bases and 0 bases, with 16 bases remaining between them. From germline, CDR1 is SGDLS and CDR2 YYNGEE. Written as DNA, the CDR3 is TGTGCCAGCAGCTCCCGCGGGGGAAACGTGAACACTGAAGCTTTCTTT. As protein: CASSSRGGNVNTEAFF.

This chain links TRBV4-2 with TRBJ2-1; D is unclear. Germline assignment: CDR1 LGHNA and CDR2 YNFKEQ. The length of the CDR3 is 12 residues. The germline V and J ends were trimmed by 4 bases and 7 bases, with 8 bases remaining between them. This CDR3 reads CASSPTQNEQFF. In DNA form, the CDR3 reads TGTGCCAGCAGCCCGACACAAAATGAGCAGTTCTTC.

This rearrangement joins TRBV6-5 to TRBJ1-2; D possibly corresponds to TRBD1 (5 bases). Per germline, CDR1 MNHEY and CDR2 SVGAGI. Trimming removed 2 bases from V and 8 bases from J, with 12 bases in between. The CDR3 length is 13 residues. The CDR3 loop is CASSYAGPSGYTF. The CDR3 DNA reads TGTGCCAGCAGTTACGCGGGACCTTCGGGCTACACCTTC.

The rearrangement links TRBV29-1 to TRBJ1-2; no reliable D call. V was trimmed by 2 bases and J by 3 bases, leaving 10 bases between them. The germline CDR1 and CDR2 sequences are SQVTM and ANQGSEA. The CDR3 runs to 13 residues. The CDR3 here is CSVENPRDYGYTF. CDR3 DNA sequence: TGCAGCGTTGAAAATCCCCGGGACTATGGCTACACCTTC.

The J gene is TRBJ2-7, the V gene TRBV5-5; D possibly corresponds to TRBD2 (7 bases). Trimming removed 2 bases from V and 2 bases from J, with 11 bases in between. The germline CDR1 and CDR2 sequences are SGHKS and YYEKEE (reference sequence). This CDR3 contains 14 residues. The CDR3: CASSFGGPPYEQYF. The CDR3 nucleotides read TGTGCCAGCAGCTTCGGGGGGCCACCCTACGAGCAGTACTTC.